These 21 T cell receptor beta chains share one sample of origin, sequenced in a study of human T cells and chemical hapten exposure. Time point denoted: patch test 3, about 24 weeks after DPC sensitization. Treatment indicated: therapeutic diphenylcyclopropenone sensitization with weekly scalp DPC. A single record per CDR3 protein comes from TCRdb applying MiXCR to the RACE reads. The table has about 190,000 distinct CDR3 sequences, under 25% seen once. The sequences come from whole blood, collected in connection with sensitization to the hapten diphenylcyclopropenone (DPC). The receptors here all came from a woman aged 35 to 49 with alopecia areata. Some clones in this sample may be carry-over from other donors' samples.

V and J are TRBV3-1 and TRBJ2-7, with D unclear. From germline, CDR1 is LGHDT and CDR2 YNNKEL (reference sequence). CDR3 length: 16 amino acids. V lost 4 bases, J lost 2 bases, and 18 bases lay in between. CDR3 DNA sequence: TGTGCCAGCAGCCTTTGGACCCCCCGAGGTGCCTACGAGCAGTACTTC. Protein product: CASSLWTPRGAYEQYF.

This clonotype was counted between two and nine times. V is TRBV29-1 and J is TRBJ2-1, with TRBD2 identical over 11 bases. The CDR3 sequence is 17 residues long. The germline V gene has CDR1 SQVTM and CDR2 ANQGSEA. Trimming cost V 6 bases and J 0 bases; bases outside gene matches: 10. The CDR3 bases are TGCAGCGTCATGAGTAGGGGACTAGCGGTCTCCTACAATGAGCAGTTCTTC. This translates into CSVMSRGLAVSYNEQFF.

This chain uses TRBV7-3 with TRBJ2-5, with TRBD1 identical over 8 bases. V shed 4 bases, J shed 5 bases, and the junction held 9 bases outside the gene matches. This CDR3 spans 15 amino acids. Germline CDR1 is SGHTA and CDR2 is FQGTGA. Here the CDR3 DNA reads TGTGCCAGCAGCTCGACAGGGGTCGGTAGGGAGACCCAGTACTTC. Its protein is CASSSTGVGRETQYF. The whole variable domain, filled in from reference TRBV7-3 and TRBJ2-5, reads GAGVSQTPSNKVTEKGKYVELRCDPISGHTALYWYRQSLGQGPEFLIYFQGTGAADDSGLPNDRFFAVRPEGSVSTLKIQRTERGDSAVYLCASSSTGVGRETQYFGPGTRLLVL.

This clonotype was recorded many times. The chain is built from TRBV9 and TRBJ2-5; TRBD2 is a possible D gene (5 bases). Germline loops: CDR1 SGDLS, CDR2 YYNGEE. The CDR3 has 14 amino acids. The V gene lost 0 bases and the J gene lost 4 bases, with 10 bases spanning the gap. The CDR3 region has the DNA TGTGCCAGCAGCGTAGTCGGGATAGGAGAGACCCAGTACTTC. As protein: CASSVVGIGETQYF.

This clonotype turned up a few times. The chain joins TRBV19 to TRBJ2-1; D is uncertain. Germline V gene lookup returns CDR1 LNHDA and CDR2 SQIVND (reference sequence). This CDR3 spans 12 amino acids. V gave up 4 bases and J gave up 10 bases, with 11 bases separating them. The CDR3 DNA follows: TGTGCCAGTAGTACCCCCTTCGGGGAGCAGTTCTTC. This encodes CASSTPFGEQFF.

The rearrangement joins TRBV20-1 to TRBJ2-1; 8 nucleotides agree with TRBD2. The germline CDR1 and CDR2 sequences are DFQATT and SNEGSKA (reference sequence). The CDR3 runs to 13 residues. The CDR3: CSPAGLGGNEQFF. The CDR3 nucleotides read TGCAGCCCCGCGGGACTAGGGGGGAATGAGCAGTTCTTC.

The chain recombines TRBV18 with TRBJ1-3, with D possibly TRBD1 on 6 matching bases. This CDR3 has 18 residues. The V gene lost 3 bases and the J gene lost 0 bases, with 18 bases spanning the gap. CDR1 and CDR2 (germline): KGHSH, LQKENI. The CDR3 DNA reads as TGTGCCAGCTCACCTCTATTTACAGGGACCTTCTCTGGAAACACCATATATTTT. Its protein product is CASSPLFTGTFSGNTIYF.

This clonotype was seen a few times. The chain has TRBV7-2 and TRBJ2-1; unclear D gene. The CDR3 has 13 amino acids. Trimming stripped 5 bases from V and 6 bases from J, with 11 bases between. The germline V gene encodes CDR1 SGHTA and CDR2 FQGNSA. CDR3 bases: TGTGCCAGCAGCCAGGTGCAAGGCAATGAGCAGTTCTTC. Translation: CASSQVQGNEQFF.

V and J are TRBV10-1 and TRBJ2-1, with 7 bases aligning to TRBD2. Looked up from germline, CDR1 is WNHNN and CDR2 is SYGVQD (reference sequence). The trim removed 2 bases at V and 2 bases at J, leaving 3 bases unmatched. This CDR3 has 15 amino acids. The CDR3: CASSEEREPYNEQFF. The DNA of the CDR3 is TGCGCCAGCAGTGAGGAGCGGGAACCCTACAATGAGCAGTTCTTC.

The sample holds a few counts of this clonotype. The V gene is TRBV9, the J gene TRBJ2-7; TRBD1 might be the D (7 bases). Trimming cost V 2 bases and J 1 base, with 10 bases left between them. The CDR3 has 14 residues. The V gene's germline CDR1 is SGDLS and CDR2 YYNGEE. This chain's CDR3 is CASSVTGRSYEQYF. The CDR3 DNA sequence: TGTGCCAGCAGCGTGACAGGGAGGTCCTACGAGCAGTACTTC.

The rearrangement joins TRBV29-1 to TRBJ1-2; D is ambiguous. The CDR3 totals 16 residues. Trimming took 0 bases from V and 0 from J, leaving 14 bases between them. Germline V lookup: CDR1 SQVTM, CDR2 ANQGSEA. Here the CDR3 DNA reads TGCAGCGTTGAAGATTGGGTCTCCCAAGCTAACTATGGCTACACCTTC. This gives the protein CSVEDWVSQANYGYTF.

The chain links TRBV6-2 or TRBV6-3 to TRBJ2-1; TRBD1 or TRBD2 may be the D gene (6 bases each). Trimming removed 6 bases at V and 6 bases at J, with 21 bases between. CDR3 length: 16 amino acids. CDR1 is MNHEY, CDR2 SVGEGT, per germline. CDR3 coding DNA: TGTGCCAGCAGACCTCCCTTGGGGGGCGAGGGCAATGAGCAGTTCTTC. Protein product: CASRPPLGGEGNEQFF.

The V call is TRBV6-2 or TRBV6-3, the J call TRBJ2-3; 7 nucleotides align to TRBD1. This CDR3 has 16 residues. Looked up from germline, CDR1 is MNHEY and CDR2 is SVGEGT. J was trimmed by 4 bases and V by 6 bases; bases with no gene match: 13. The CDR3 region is CASSAGTARRADTQYF. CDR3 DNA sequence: TGTGCCAGCAGCGCCGGGACAGCGCGACGAGCAGATACGCAGTATTTT.

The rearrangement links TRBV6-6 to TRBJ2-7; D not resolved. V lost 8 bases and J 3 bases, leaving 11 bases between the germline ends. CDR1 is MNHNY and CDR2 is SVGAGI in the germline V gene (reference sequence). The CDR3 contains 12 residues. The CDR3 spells CASGSRSYEQYF. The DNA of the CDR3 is TGTGCCAGCGGTTCCAGAAGCTACGAGCAGTACTTC.

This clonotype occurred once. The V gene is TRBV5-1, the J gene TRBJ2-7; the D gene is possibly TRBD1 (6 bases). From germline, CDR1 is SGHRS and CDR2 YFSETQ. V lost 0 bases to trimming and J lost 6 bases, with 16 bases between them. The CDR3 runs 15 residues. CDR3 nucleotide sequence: TGCGCCAGCAGCTTGGAGGGGCAGGGGCCCCTCGAGCAGTACTTC. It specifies CASSLEGQGPLEQYF.

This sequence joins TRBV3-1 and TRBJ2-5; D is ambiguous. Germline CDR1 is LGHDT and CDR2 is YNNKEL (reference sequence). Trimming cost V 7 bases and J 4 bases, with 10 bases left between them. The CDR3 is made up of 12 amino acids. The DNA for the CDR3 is TGTGCCAGCATCGACTTCGGAGAGACCCAGTACTTC. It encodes CASIDFGETQYF.

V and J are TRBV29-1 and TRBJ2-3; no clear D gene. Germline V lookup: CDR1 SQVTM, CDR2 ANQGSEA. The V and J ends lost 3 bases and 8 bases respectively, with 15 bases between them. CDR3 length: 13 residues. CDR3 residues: CSVDGSPVPTQYF. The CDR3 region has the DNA TGCAGCGTTGACGGATCGCCGGTACCTACGCAGTATTTT.

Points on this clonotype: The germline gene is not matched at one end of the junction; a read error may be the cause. The CDR3: CASILHQPQHF. The CDR3 nucleotides are TGTGCTAGCATCCTCCATCAGCCCCAGCATTTT. The V and J genes are TRBV7-7 and TRBJ1-5; D is unresolved. This CDR3 comprises 11 residues. Germline loops: CDR1 SSHAT, CDR2 FNYEAQ (reference sequence).

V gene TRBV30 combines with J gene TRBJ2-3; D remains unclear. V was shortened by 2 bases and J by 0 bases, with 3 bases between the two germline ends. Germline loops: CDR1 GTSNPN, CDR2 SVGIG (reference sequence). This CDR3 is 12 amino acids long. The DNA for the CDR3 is TGTGCCTGGAGTAAAAGCACAGATACGCAGTATTTT. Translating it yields CAWSKSTDTQYF.

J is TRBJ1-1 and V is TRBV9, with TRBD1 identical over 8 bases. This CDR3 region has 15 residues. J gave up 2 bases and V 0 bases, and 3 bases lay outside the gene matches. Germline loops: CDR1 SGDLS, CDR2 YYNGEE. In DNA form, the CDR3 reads TGTGCCAGCAGCGTAGGCCCAGGGGGCAACACTGAAGCTTTCTTT. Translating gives CASSVGPGGNTEAFF. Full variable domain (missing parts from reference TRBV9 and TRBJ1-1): DSGVTQTPKHLITATGQRVTLRCSPRSGDLSVYWYQQSLDQGLQFLIQYYNGEERAKGNILERFSAQQFPDLHSELNLSSLELGDSALYFCASSVGPGGNTEAFFGQGTRLTVV.

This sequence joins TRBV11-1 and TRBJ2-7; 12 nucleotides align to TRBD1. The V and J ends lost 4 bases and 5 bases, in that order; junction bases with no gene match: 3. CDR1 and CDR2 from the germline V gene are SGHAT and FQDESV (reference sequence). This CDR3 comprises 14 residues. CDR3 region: CASSSGTGGDEQYF. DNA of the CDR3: TGTGCCAGCAGCTCGGGGACAGGGGGCGACGAGCAGTACTTC. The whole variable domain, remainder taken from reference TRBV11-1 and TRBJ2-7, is EAEVAQSPRYKITEKSQAVAFWCDPISGHATLYWYRQILGQGPELLVQFQDESVVDDSQLPKDRFSAERLKGVDSTLKIQPAELGDSAMYLCASSSGTGGDEQYFGPGTRLTVT.